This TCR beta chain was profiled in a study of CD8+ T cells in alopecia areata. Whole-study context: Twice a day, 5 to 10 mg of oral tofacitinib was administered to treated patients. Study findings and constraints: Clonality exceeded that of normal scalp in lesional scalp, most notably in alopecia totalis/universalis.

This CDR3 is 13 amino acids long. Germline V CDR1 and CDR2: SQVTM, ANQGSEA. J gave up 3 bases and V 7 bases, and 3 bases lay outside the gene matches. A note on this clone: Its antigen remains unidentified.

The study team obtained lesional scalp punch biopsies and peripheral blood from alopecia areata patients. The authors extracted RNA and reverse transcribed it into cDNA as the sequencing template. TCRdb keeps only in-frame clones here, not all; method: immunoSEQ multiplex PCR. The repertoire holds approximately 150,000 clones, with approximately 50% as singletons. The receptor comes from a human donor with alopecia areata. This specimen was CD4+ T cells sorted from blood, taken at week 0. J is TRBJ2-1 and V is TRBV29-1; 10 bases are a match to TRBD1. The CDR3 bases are TGCAGCGCCGGACAGGGGGACTACAATGAGCAGTTCTTC. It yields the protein CSAGQGDYNEQFF.